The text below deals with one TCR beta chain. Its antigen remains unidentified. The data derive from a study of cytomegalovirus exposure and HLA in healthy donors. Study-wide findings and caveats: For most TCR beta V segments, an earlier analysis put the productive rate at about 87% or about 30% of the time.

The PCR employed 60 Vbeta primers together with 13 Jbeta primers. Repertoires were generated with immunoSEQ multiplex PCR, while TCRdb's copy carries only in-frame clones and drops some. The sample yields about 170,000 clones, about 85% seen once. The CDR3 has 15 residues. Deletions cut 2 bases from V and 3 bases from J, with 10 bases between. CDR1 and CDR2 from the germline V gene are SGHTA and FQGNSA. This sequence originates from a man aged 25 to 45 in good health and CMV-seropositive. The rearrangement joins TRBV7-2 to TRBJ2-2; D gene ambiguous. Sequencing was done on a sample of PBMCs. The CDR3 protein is CASSLSATYTGELFF. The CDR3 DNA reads TGTGCCAGCAGCTTAAGTGCAACTTACACCGGGGAGCTGTTTTTT. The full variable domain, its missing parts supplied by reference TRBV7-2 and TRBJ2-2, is GAGVSQSPSNKVTEKGKDVELRCDPISGHTALYWYRQSLGQGLEFLIYFQGNSAPDKSGLPSDRFSAERTGGSVSTLTIQRTQQEDSAVYLCASSLSATYTGELFFGEGSRLTVL.